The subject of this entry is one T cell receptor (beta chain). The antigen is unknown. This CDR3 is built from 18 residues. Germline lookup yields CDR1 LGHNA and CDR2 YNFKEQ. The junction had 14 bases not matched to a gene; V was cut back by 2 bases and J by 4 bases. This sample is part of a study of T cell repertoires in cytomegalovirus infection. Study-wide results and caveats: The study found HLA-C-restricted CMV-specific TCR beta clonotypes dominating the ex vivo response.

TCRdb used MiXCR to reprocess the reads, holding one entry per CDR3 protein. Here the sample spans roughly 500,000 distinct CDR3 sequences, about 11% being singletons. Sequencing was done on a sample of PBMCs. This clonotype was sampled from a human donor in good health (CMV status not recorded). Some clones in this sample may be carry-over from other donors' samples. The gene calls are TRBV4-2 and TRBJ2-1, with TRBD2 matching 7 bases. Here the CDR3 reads CASSQSGASWEGYNEQFF. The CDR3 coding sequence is TGTGCCAGCAGCCAAAGTGGGGCGAGCTGGGAGGGGTACAATGAGCAGTTCTTC.